This T cell receptor (beta chain) emerged from a study of PD-1 blockade in classical Hodgkin lymphoma. Study-wide findings and caveats: Exclusion covered patients beginning nivolumab under 1 year post-ASCT. Reported findings placed baseline TCR diversity lower in newly diagnosed patients (compared with healthy donors). Nothing has yet pinned down what causes the repertoire differences, possibly disease activity or prior therapy. Similar baseline diversity was found in complete responders and newly diagnosed patients.

Details on this clone: Its antigen is not identified.

The data were produced by immunoSEQ multiplex PCR, yet TCRdb's version contains in-frame clones alone and is incomplete. The profile shows about 94,000 clones, about 88% of them singletons. V was pared by 3 bases and J by 2 bases, with 9 bases between. The length of the CDR3 is 13 residues. Per germline, CDR1 SQVTM and CDR2 ANQGSEA. Brentuximab vedotin exposure varied, and every patient relapsed after autologous stem cell transplantation. The starting material was peripheral blood mononuclear cells (PBMCs), obtained before the second cycle of nivolumab. This clonotype originated in a human donor with classical Hodgkin lymphoma. The V call is TRBV29-1, the J call TRBJ2-3; D gene unclear. The CDR3 loop reads CSVDTLYTDTQYF. The DNA of the CDR3 is TGCAGCGTTGACACCCTTTACACAGATACGCAGTATTTT.